This T cell receptor beta chain was sequenced for a study of cytomegalovirus exposure and HLA in healthy donors. This CDR3 is 13 amino acids long. The germline CDR1 and CDR2 sequences are SGHRS and YFSETQ. V was pared by 5 bases and J by 1 base, with 8 bases between. 13 Jbeta primers and 60 Vbeta primers were used for the PCR. Sequenced by immunoSEQ multiplex PCR; TCRdb stores in-frame clones only, minus some. The repertoire table contains roughly 150,000 clones. Study-level results: Productive rates of about 90% or about 30% were seen for most TCR beta V segments in an earlier analysis. Altogether, 150 to 200 TCR beta chains were recorded as cytomegalovirus-associated.

For this clone: Its antigen is still unknown.

The sequenced material came from PBMCs. The receptor comes from a woman in her fifties or sixties in good health and CMV-seronegative. The rearrangement uses TRBV5-1 and TRBJ2-3; a weak D match, TRBD1 (6 bases). CDR3 sequence (DNA): TGCGCCAGCAGTTGGACAGGCACAGATACGCAGTATTTT. Translation gives CASSWTGTDTQYF.